This TCR beta chain came from a study of CD8+CD57+ T cells in acquired aplastic anemia. Study information: An average of roughly 2.9 ug of DNA was obtained from sorted CD4+ and CD8+ cells. Regarding the study as a whole: Patients and healthy controls showed no significant CD8+ Simpson's diversity difference. Sharing between patients and controls was observed for about 27 CD8+ CDR3 sequences.

In the case of this clonotype: Antigen unknown. Given a much more abundant clone one base away, this may be a read error.

The CDR3 totals 16 residues. Germline V gene sequence: CDR1 MNHEY, CDR2 SVGEGT. It was genomic DNA that served as the template for profiling TCR beta VDJ and CDR3. TCRdb passed the reads through MiXCR, listing each CDR3 protein once. The table lists 35,000 to 45,000 distinct CDR3 sequences, around 67% of them singletons. The sequencing sample was made of sorted CD4+, CD8+, or CD8+CD57+ T cells (not recorded which) from PBMCs. The clonotype was recovered from a human donor in good health, serving as a control. The chain is built from TRBV6-2 or TRBV6-3 and TRBJ2-7; 9 bases are shared with TRBD2. As DNA, the CDR3 is TGTGTCAGCACCCAAGATCTAGCGGGGAGCTCCTACGAGCAGTACTTC. Translating gives CVSTQDLAGSSYEQYF.